Presented here are 26 T cell receptor beta chains from one specimen sequenced in a study of cytotoxic CD8 clonotypes in ibrutinib-treated CLL. TCRdb's copy holds only in-frame clones and misses some; the assay was immunoSEQ multiplex PCR. The profile shows about 29,000 clones, 62% of them singletons. The source was PBMCs, collected before ibrutinib treatment. The receptors shown here come from a human donor with chronic lymphocytic leukemia.

This clone showed up just a few times. CDR3 bases: TGTGCCAGCAGCGTAGGATCTGCCGGGGGCTACGAGCAGTACTTC. The encoded protein is CASSVGSAGGYEQYF. The chain has TRBV9 and TRBJ2-7, with TRBD2 as a possible D gene (6 bases). V lost 0 bases, J lost 3 bases, and 13 bases lay in between. The germline V gene encodes CDR1 SGDLS and CDR2 YYNGEE. The CDR3 has 15 amino acids.

V usage is TRBV29-1 and J usage is TRBJ2-7; the D is unclear. The length of the CDR3 is 10 residues. Germline values: CDR1 SQVTM, CDR2 ANQGSEA. With 4 bases removed from V and 3 bases from J, the gap between germline ends came to 4 bases. CDR3 loop: CSVVIYEQYF. DNA of the CDR3: TGCAGCGTTGTCATCTACGAGCAGTACTTC.

The gene calls are TRBV5-1 and TRBJ2-7; TRBD1 aligns across 9 bases. V lost 4 bases to trimming and J lost 1 base; unmatched junction nucleotides: 6. This CDR3 has 15 amino acids. Per the germline V gene, CDR1 is SGHRS and CDR2 is YFSETQ. The CDR3 is CASSRGQGESYEQYF. DNA of the CDR3: TGCGCCAGCAGCAGGGGACAGGGTGAGTCCTACGAGCAGTACTTC.

The chain is built from TRBV19 and TRBJ2-3; D remains ambiguous. Trimming left V 4 bases short and J 6 bases short, with 11 bases between. Germline CDR1 LNHDA, CDR2 SQIVND (reference sequence). The CDR3 runs 13 residues. The CDR3 protein is CASSKSLTDTQYF. DNA for the CDR3: TGTGCCAGTAGTAAGTCTCTCACTGATACGCAGTATTTT.

The chain has TRBV15 and TRBJ1-4, with TRBD1 as a possible D gene (5 bases). Germline CDR1 and CDR2: LNHNV and YYDKDF (reference sequence). CDR3 length: 17 residues. Between the trimmed V and J ends, which lost 5 bases and 4 bases, there was a span of 20 bases. CDR3 DNA sequence: TGTGCCACCAGCGAAGCAAGGAGGGGACCGAGTAATGAAAAACTGTTTTTT. Residues: CATSEARRGPSNEKLFF.

The chain carries TRBV27 and TRBJ1-1; a possible D gene is TRBD1 (5 bases). Germline loops: CDR1 MNHEY, CDR2 SMNVEV (reference sequence). The CDR3 length is 16 residues. Trimming took off 2 bases at V and 6 bases at J, with 19 bases between the two ends. Written as DNA, the CDR3 is TGTGCCAGCAGTTTAAGCGGGGGACCCTCCTTCTCTGAAGCTTTCTTT. Amino acid sequence: CASSLSGGPSFSEAFF.

The chain couples TRBV5-1 to TRBJ2-1, with 7 bases that match TRBD1. This CDR3 region has 16 residues. The V gene end was trimmed by 7 bases and the J gene end by 7 bases; junction bases not matched to a gene: 17. Germline V lookup: CDR1 SGHRS, CDR2 YFSETQ. The DNA for the CDR3 is TGCGCCAGCGGCGGTCGGGACAGCCTAACCGAGAATGAGCAGTTCTTC. This sequence encodes CASGGRDSLTENEQFF. Variable domain in full (rest from reference TRBV5-1 and TRBJ2-1): KAGVTQTPRYLIKTRGQQVTLSCSPISGHRSVSWYQQTPGQGLQFLFEYFSETQRNKGNFPGRFSGRQFSNSRSEMNVSTLELGDSALYLCASGGRDSLTENEQFFGPGTRLTVL.

The chain recombines TRBV19 with TRBJ1-2; possible D gene TRBD1, 5 bases. Deletions cut 4 bases from V and 0 bases from J, with 12 bases between. Per the germline V gene, CDR1 is LNHDA and CDR2 is SQIVND (reference sequence). This CDR3 spans 15 amino acids. CDR3 DNA sequence: TGTGCCAGTAGTACCGGGACGGCTACTAACTATGGCTACACCTTC. It specifies CASSTGTATNYGYTF.

This clone has more than one count but fewer than ten. The CDR3 region is CASSPAGASGGDEQYF. The CDR3 DNA reads as TGTGCCAGCAGTCCCGCAGGGGCTAGCGGGGGTGACGAGCAGTACTTC. This sequence joins TRBV27 and TRBJ2-7, with 10 bases identical to TRBD2. CDR1 is MNHEY and CDR2 is SMNVEV in the germline V gene (reference sequence). Trimming took 5 bases from V and 5 from J; bases not matched to a gene: 12. CDR3 length: 16 amino acids.

The chain combines TRBV7-8 with TRBJ2-3; D may match TRBD1 or TRBD2 (5 bases each). The CDR3 is 14 residues long. The germline V and J ends were trimmed by 8 bases and 4 bases, with 16 bases remaining between them. Germline V gene data show CDR1 as SGHVS and CDR2 as FQNEAQ. In nucleotides, the CDR3 is TGTGCCAGCGAACTAGTAAGGGGAGCAGATACGCAGTATTTT. It translates to CASELVRGADTQYF.

The genes are TRBV10-3 and TRBJ2-2; 8 bases map to TRBD2. This CDR3 has 13 residues. Germline CDR1 is ENHRY and CDR2 is SYGVKD. V was pared by 8 bases and J by 2 bases, with 1 base of the junction left unmatched. For the CDR3, the DNA is TGTGCCATCGCGGGGGGAAACACCGGGGAGCTGTTTTTT. The encoded protein is CAIAGGNTGELFF.

The V and J genes are TRBV7-9 and TRBJ2-7; 9 bases align to TRBD1. Germline V lookup: CDR1 SEHNR, CDR2 FQNEAQ (reference sequence). V shed 8 bases, J shed 0 bases, and the junction held 2 bases outside the gene matches. The CDR3 extends over 13 amino acids. DNA for the CDR3: TGTGCCAGCCGGGACAGGGACTCCTACGAGCAGTACTTC. This sequence encodes CASRDRDSYEQYF.

The table lists this clone with a few counts. Other nucleotide sequences in the sample specify the same CDR3. CDR3 loop: CAWSSTPDTQYF. For the CDR3, the DNA is TGTGCCTGGAGCTCCACCCCAGATACGCAGTATTTT. J is TRBJ2-3 and V is TRBV30; no definite D call. Trimming cost V 3 bases and J 4 bases, with 8 bases left between them. Germline V CDR1 and CDR2: GTSNPN, SVGIG (reference sequence). CDR3 size: 12 residues.

The chain is built from TRBV6-9 and TRBJ2-7, with D tentatively TRBD1 (6 bases). The CDR3 is 13 amino acids. Germline V gene data show CDR1 as MNHGY and CDR2 as SVAAGI. Trimming left V 6 bases short and J 5 bases short, with 14 bases between. CDR3 residues: CASRQGVTHEQYF. Written as DNA, the CDR3 is TGTGCCAGCAGACAGGGAGTAACCCACGAGCAGTACTTC.

This chain links TRBV7-3 with TRBJ1-1; 8 nucleotides line up with TRBD1. Trimming at V came to 5 bases and at J to 4 bases, leaving 3 bases not matched to a gene. This CDR3 comprises 13 residues. Germline CDR1 reads SGHTA; CDR2 reads FQGTGA. The CDR3 coding sequence is TGTGCCAGCAGCGGACAGGGACCCACTGAAGCTTTCTTT. This translates into CASSGQGPTEAFF.

This chain uses TRBV11-2 with TRBJ2-5, with D possibly TRBD2 on 5 matching bases. In germline, CDR1 is SGHAT, CDR2 FQNNGV. Trimming shortened V by 1 base and J by 7 bases, and 13 bases separated the two germline ends. The CDR3 is 14 residues long. CDR3 DNA sequence: TGTGCCAGCAGCTTAGGGGGAGACTTCAGGACCCAGTACTTC. Translated: CASSLGGDFRTQYF. Using reference TRBV11-2 and TRBJ2-5 for the parts outside the CDR3, the full variable domain is EAGVAQSPRYKIIEKRQSVAFWCNPISGHATLYWYQQILGQGPKLLIQFQNNGVVDDSQLPKDRFSAERLKGVDSTLKIQPAKLEDSAVYLCASSLGGDFRTQYFGPGTRLLVL.

The rearrangement uses TRBV6-1 and TRBJ1-6; 9 bases fit TRBD1. This CDR3 has 15 amino acids. Looked up from germline, CDR1 is MNHNS and CDR2 is SASEGT. V gave up 2 bases and J gave up 9 bases; unmatched junction bases: 5. Written as DNA, the CDR3 is TGTGCCAGCAGTGAATCTAAGGGACAGGGTTCACCCCTCCACTTT. Encoded protein: CASSESKGQGSPLHF.

V gene TRBV19 combines with J gene TRBJ2-3; D uncertain. From germline, CDR1 is LNHDA and CDR2 SQIVND (reference sequence). Trimming stripped 9 bases from V and 1 base from J, with 5 bases between. This CDR3 has 11 amino acids. CDR3 protein: CASRGTDTQYF. CDR3 DNA: TGTGCCAGCCGGGGCACAGATACGCAGTATTTT.

This clone was recorded a few times. The chain joins TRBV4-1 to TRBJ2-7; a weak D match, TRBD1 (7 bases). V lost 3 bases, J lost 0 bases, and 12 bases lay in between. CDR3 length: 15 residues. Germline V gene sequence: CDR1 MGHRA, CDR2 YSYEKL. CDR3 in DNA: TGCGCCAGCAGCCAGTCAGGGGGGCTCTCCTACGAGCAGTACTTC. Translated: CASSQSGGLSYEQYF.

CDR3 DNA: TGTGCCTGGAGTGTACGGGCTTGGGCAGATACGCAGTATTTT. Amino acid sequence: CAWSVRAWADTQYF. The gene calls are TRBV30 and TRBJ2-3; D unresolved. The CDR3 loop spans 14 amino acids. The ends were cut back, 0 bases at V and 4 bases at J, with 11 bases in the middle. Germline V gene lookup returns CDR1 GTSNPN and CDR2 SVGIG (reference sequence).

The chain employs TRBV5-1 and TRBJ2-7; 12 nucleotides align to TRBD2. This CDR3 comprises 15 residues. The germline gives CDR1 SGHRS, CDR2 YFSETQ. V gave up 1 base and J gave up 4 bases; unmatched junction bases: 3. The CDR3, as DNA: TGCGCCAGCAGCTTGTCCACTAGCGGGGGGTACGAGCAGTACTTC. This translates into CASSLSTSGGYEQYF.

V is TRBV28 and J is TRBJ1-2; D is uncertain. Germline V gene sequence: CDR1 MDHEN, CDR2 SYDVKM. Trimming stripped 2 bases from V and 4 bases from J, with 8 bases between. The CDR3 is made up of 13 amino acids. The CDR3 reads CASSLNSPYGYTF. The CDR3 DNA sequence: TGTGCCAGCAGTTTAAATAGCCCCTATGGCTACACCTTC.

The V gene is TRBV19, the J gene TRBJ2-7; no reliable D call. The CDR3 spans 13 residues. The V end was cut by 5 bases, the J end by 4 bases, with 12 bases between. Germline CDR1 is LNHDA and CDR2 is SQIVND (reference sequence). The CDR3 region is CASSALLSYEQYF. CDR3 bases: TGTGCCAGTAGTGCCCTCCTGAGTTACGAGCAGTACTTC.

This chain joins TRBV11-3 and TRBJ2-3, with 8 bases that match TRBD1. Germline V gene data show CDR1 as SGHNT and CDR2 as YENEEA. The CDR3 is 15 amino acids. V gave up 0 bases and J gave up 3 bases; unmatched junction bases: 2. CDR3 nucleotides: TGTGCCAGCAGCTTAGATGGGACAGGAACAGATACGCAGTATTTT. It specifies CASSLDGTGTDTQYF.

By sample fraction, this clone is medium-sized. V gene TRBV11-3 combines with J gene TRBJ2-1; TRBD1 aligns across 8 bases. CDR1 and CDR2 (germline): SGHNT, YENEEA. This CDR3 has 15 residues. V lost 0 bases, J lost 3 bases, and 1 base stayed unmatched. For the CDR3, the DNA is TGTGCCAGCAGCTTAGAACAGGGGGGCTACAATGAGCAGTTCTTC. Its translation: CASSLEQGGYNEQFF.

V is TRBV6-5 and J is TRBJ1-1, with D perhaps TRBD1 (5 bases). The germline gives CDR1 MNHEY, CDR2 SVGAGI. V lost 7 bases and J lost 4, with 10 bases in between. CDR3 size: 12 residues. CDR3 nucleotide sequence: TGTGCCAGCATATTGGGGGGCACTGAAGCTTTCTTT. Encoded protein: CASILGGTEAFF.